This T cell receptor beta chain was profiled in a study of technical replicates of blood from several donors. The method was immunoSEQ multiplex PCR; TCRdb's version includes in-frame clones alone and lacks a portion of them. The sample has about 59,000 clones; 90% to 95% are singletons. Sequencing was carried out using PBMCs. This TCR was recovered from a human donor in good health. Some clones in this sample may be carry-over from other donors' samples.

This chain's CDR3 is CASSFGTPRGFGYTF. The CDR3 DNA is TGTGCCAGCAGCTTCGGGACCCCTAGGGGGTTTGGCTACACCTTC. The rearrangement uses TRBV7-9 and TRBJ1-2; the D gene is possibly TRBD1 (6 bases). The CDR3 contains 15 residues. Germline lookup yields CDR1 SEHNR and CDR2 FQNEAQ (reference sequence). Trimming removed 3 bases at V and 7 bases at J, with 18 bases between. Together with reference TRBV7-9 and TRBJ1-2, the CDR3 gives the full variable domain: DTGVSQNPRHKITKRGQNVTFRCDPISEHNRLYWYRQTLGQGPEFLTYFQNEAQLEKSRLLSDRFSAERPKGSFSTLEIQRTEQGDSAMYLCASSFGTPRGFGYTFGSGTRLTVV.